A single sample is the source of the 15 T cell receptor beta chains below, sequenced in a study of CD8+CD57+ T cells in acquired aplastic anemia. Template material for TCR beta VDJ and CDR3 profiling consisted of genomic DNA. A single record per CDR3 protein comes from TCRdb applying MiXCR to the reads. The table has hundreds of thousands of distinct CDR3 sequences, about 56% seen once. Sequenced sample: sorted CD4+, CD8+, or CD8+CD57+ T cells (not recorded which) from PBMCs. The receptors were gathered from a human donor with severe aplastic anemia or a healthy control (not recorded which).

This clonotype was detected a few times. This CDR3 reads CASSGTGGRRQPQHF. In DNA form, the CDR3 reads TGTGCCAGTAGCGGGACAGGGGGACGGCGACAGCCCCAGCATTTT. The chain couples TRBV19 to TRBJ1-5, with 11 nucleotides matching TRBD1. Germline V gene data show CDR1 as LNHDA and CDR2 as SQIVND (reference sequence). The CDR3 consists of 15 residues. After removal of 6 bases from V and 7 bases from J, the junction contained 8 bases not matched to a gene. The whole variable domain, filled in from reference TRBV19 and TRBJ1-5, reads DGGITQSPKYLFRKEGQNVTLSCEQNLNHDAMYWYRQDPGQGLRLIYYSQIVNDFQKGDIAEGYSVSREKKESFPLTVTSAQKNPTAFYLCASSGTGGRRQPQHFGDGTRLSIL.

This clonotype was seen many times. The V call is TRBV24-1, the J call TRBJ2-2; tentative D call: TRBD2 (5 bases). CDR1 is KGHDR and CDR2 is SFDVKD in the germline V gene. The CDR3 extends over 14 amino acids. V lost 2 bases and J lost 5, with 8 bases in between. Written as DNA, the CDR3 is TGTGCCACCAGTGATTACCCGGGGACCGGGGAGCTGTTTTTT. Translated: CATSDYPGTGELFF.

The genes are TRBV10-3 and TRBJ2-5; D is perhaps TRBD2 (5 bases). The CDR3 sequence is 14 residues long. Germline V gene sequence: CDR1 ENHRY, CDR2 SYGVKD. V lost 6 bases and J lost 4, with 15 bases in between. CDR3 amino acids: CAIRGIIGGETQYF. The CDR3 DNA is TGTGCCATCAGGGGTATCATTGGAGGAGAGACCCAGTACTTC.

This clonotype has more than one count but fewer than ten. The chain is built from TRBV10-3 and TRBJ1-2, with 9 bases matching TRBD1. Trimming at V came to 3 bases and at J to 4 bases, leaving 6 bases not matched to a gene. Germline V CDR1 and CDR2: ENHRY, SYGVKD. The CDR3 is 15 residues long. The CDR3 is CAISDYRGQGYGYTF. The CDR3 DNA is TGTGCCATCAGTGACTACAGGGGGCAGGGCTATGGCTACACCTTC.

The V and J genes are TRBV25-1 and TRBJ2-1; 7 bases line up with TRBD1. CDR1 MGHDK and CDR2 SYGVNS come from the germline V gene. J gave up 6 bases and V 2 bases, and 1 base lay outside the gene matches. The CDR3 is made up of 13 amino acids. CDR3 protein: CASSEGQANEQFF. DNA of the CDR3: TGTGCCAGCAGTGAAGGACAGGCCAATGAGCAGTTCTTC.

The chain links TRBV15 to TRBJ1-4, with D unresolved. CDR1 and CDR2 from the germline V gene are LNHNV and YYDKDF (reference sequence). The CDR3 loop spans 13 amino acids. V was pared by 5 bases and J by 8 bases, with 12 bases between. The CDR3 DNA follows: TGTGCCACCAGCCCAAGAAGGGCAGAAAAACTGTTTTTT. This translates into CATSPRRAEKLFF.

This clonotype was recorded many times. The chain combines TRBV4-2 with TRBJ2-1; the D gene is possibly TRBD1 (5 bases). This CDR3 spans 13 amino acids. Germline loops: CDR1 LGHNA, CDR2 YNFKEQ. The V end was cut by 0 bases, the J end by 9 bases, with 9 bases between. In DNA form, the CDR3 reads TGTGCCAGCAGCCAAGATAAACAGGCTGAGCAGTTCTTC. Amino acid sequence: CASSQDKQAEQFF.

The chain uses TRBV19 and TRBJ2-7; D is possibly TRBD2 (6 bases). Trimming pared 5 bases from V and 5 bases from J, leaving 16 bases between. Germline V CDR1 and CDR2: LNHDA, SQIVND (reference sequence). The CDR3 sequence is 14 residues long. The CDR3 region is CASSPAGTAHEQYF. The DNA of the CDR3 is TGTGCCAGTAGTCCCGCCGGGACTGCACACGAGCAGTACTTC.

The rearrangement links TRBV2 to TRBJ2-7; 10 bases map to TRBD1. The CDR3 sequence is 15 residues long. Trimming cost V 5 bases and J 3 bases; bases outside gene matches: 7. The germline V gene has CDR1 SNHLY and CDR2 FYNNEI. The CDR3 is CASSITGTGDYEQYF. The CDR3 DNA reads TGTGCCAGCAGTATAACCGGGACAGGGGACTACGAGCAGTACTTC.

The V and J genes are TRBV15 and TRBJ2-1, with no clear D. The CDR3 runs 13 residues. Between the trimmed V and J ends, which lost 0 bases and 8 bases, there was a span of 8 bases. The germline gives CDR1 LNHNV, CDR2 YYDKDF (reference sequence). The CDR3 DNA follows: TGTGCCACCAGCAGAGATACGGATGATGAGCAGTTCTTC. This gives the protein CATSRDTDDEQFF.

The sample holds many counts of this clonotype. The V call is TRBV27, the J call TRBJ1-6; no clear D gene. Trimming cost V 1 base and J 7 bases, with 11 bases left between them. CDR3 length: 15 amino acids. Germline values: CDR1 MNHEY, CDR2 SMNVEV (reference sequence). CDR3 amino acids: CASSLYPEWNSPLHF. The CDR3 nucleotides read TGTGCCAGCAGTTTATACCCCGAATGGAATTCACCCCTCCACTTT.

The chain is built from TRBV18 and TRBJ1-3, with TRBD1 matching 10 bases. V lost 2 bases, J lost 1 base, and 5 bases stayed unmatched. Germline loops: CDR1 KGHSH, CDR2 LQKENI. The CDR3 extends over 17 amino acids. CDR3 residues: CASSPTGQGLSGNTIYF. CDR3 DNA: TGTGCCAGCTCACCAACGGGACAGGGGTTATCTGGAAACACCATATATTTT.

This clonotype was counted between two and nine times. This rearrangement joins TRBV19 to TRBJ2-1; 9 bases align to TRBD1. With V trimmed by 3 bases and J by 6 bases, 6 bases remained unmatched. The CDR3 contains 15 residues. Germline loops: CDR1 LNHDA, CDR2 SQIVND (reference sequence). DNA for the CDR3: TGTGCCAGTAGTATGGGACAGGGAATTTTCAATGAGCAGTTCTTC. Encoded protein: CASSMGQGIFNEQFF.

V usage is TRBV7-9 and J usage is TRBJ2-3; 9 bases align to TRBD2. V was pared by 0 bases and J by 11 bases, with 12 bases of the junction left unmatched. CDR1 is SEHNR, CDR2 FQNEAQ, per germline (reference sequence). The CDR3 is made up of 16 amino acids. The chain's CDR3 is CASSLALAGTYNEQYF. In DNA, the CDR3 is TGTGCCAGCAGCTTAGCCCTAGCGGGGACTTACAATGAGCAGTATTTT.

The chain uses TRBV10-3 and TRBJ2-2; TRBD2 agrees at 11 bases. Germline V gene lookup returns CDR1 ENHRY and CDR2 SYGVKD. The CDR3 has 17 amino acids. V was clipped by 0 bases and J by 7 bases; unmatched bases: 7. CDR3 amino acids: CAISESTSGSRDGELFF. In DNA, the CDR3 is TGTGCCATCAGTGAGTCCACTAGCGGGAGCAGGGACGGGGAGCTGTTTTTT.